A single sample gave rise to the 20 T cell receptor beta chains below, sequenced in a study of cytomegalovirus exposure and HLA in healthy donors. Sequencing was performed with immunoSEQ multiplex PCR; in TCRdb, only in-frame clones are kept and a portion is missing. The sample consists of more than 45,000 clones, more than 85% of them appearing once. The material sequenced was PBMCs. The source of these receptors is a woman under 40 in good health and CMV-seronegative.

The V call is TRBV4-2, the J call TRBJ2-1; 10 nucleotides match TRBD2. The CDR3 contains 19 residues. CDR1 LGHNA and CDR2 YNFKEQ come from the germline V gene. After removal of 1 base from V and 0 bases from J, the junction contained 9 bases not matched to a gene. The CDR3 spells CASSQVKSAGGSSYNEQFF. CDR3 in DNA: TGTGCCAGCAGCCAAGTTAAGTCAGCGGGAGGGAGCTCCTACAATGAGCAGTTCTTC.

V gene TRBV7-6 combines with J gene TRBJ2-4; D possibly corresponds to TRBD1 (7 bases). V gave up 3 bases and J gave up 8 bases, with 17 bases separating them. This CDR3 is built from 15 residues. Germline V gene sequence: CDR1 SGHVS, CDR2 FNYEAQ. The CDR3 DNA follows: TGTGCCAGCAGCTTCCGGCGGGACAGCTGGCACATTCAGTACTTC. It encodes CASSFRRDSWHIQYF.

CDR3 sequence reads: CSVVTPGLAGVYEQYF. The DNA of the CDR3 is TGCAGCGTTGTGACACCCGGACTAGCGGGAGTCTACGAGCAGTACTTC. This chain connects TRBV29-1 to TRBJ2-7; 13 bases line up with TRBD2. In germline, CDR1 is SQVTM, CDR2 ANQGSEA. This CDR3 contains 16 residues. V lost 4 bases and J lost 3; bases outside the gene matches: 9.

A word on this clone: This sample includes further DNA sequences coding for the same CDR3. The chain has TRBV28 and TRBJ1-2, with 10 positions matching TRBD1. After removal of 3 bases from V and 5 bases from J, the junction contained 0 bases not matched to a gene. Germline V gene data show CDR1 as MDHEN and CDR2 as SYDVKM. The CDR3 runs 13 residues. The CDR3 DNA is TGTGCCAGCAGTTTGGGACAGGGGTATGGCTACACCTTC. It specifies CASSLGQGYGYTF.

This chain connects TRBV6-5 to TRBJ1-1; 8 bases match TRBD1. The germline V gene encodes CDR1 MNHEY and CDR2 SVGAGI. Trimming at V came to 2 bases and at J to 4 bases, leaving 6 bases not matched to a gene. The CDR3 is 15 amino acids. The CDR3 sequence is CASSYPARGLTEAFF. Here the CDR3 DNA reads TGTGCCAGCAGTTACCCCGCCAGGGGGCTCACTGAAGCTTTCTTT.

The chain has TRBV6-1 and TRBJ2-2, with TRBD1 identical over 8 bases. CDR3 length equals 14 residues. Germline trimming cut 10 bases from V and 1 base from J; bases unmatched to any gene: 5. CDR1 and CDR2 from the germline V gene are MNHNS and SASEGT. The CDR3 loop is CAIPGQVNTGELFF. CDR3 coding DNA: TGTGCCATTCCGGGACAGGTGAACACCGGGGAGCTGTTTTTT.

This sequence joins TRBV9 and TRBJ2-3, with a possible D match to TRBD1 (5 bases). Deletions cut 3 bases from V and 2 bases from J, with 22 bases between. The CDR3 has 18 residues. CDR1 and CDR2 (germline): SGDLS, YYNGEE. CDR3 sequence: CASSAGDSGPLNTDTQYF. The CDR3 region has the DNA TGTGCCAGCAGCGCCGGCGACTCAGGGCCCCTTAACACAGATACGCAGTATTTT.

The V call is TRBV29-1, the J call TRBJ2-7; 8 bases line up with TRBD2. Germline V gene sequence: CDR1 SQVTM, CDR2 ANQGSEA. V gave up 7 bases and J gave up 4 bases; unmatched junction bases: 9. This CDR3 region has 13 residues. The CDR3 coding sequence is TGCAGCGCCCGGACTAGCAGAAAGTACGAGCAGTACTTC. It translates to CSARTSRKYEQYF.

CDR3: CAWSVHPHGYTF. CDR3 DNA: TGTGCCTGGAGTGTACATCCTCATGGCTACACCTTC. This chain joins TRBV30 and TRBJ1-2, with D unresolved. The germline V and J ends were trimmed by 0 bases and 6 bases, with 8 bases remaining between them. CDR3 size: 12 residues. Germline V CDR1 and CDR2: GTSNPN, SVGIG (reference sequence).

This clone was detected only once. The V call is TRBV27, the J call TRBJ2-7; D might be TRBD2 (5 bases). CDR1 and CDR2 (germline): MNHEY, SMNVEV (reference sequence). V was pared by 2 bases and J by 3 bases, with 17 bases between. CDR3 length: 16 amino acids. CDR3 DNA sequence: TGTGCCAGCAGTTTAATCCCTAGCAGTATAGGCTACGAGCAGTACTTC. Translated: CASSLIPSSIGYEQYF.

This clone has only a few counts. This chain links TRBV5-1 with TRBJ2-5; 9 nucleotides agree with TRBD1. The CDR3 length is 16 residues. Germline V gives CDR1 SGHRS, CDR2 YFSETQ. The ends lost 1 base at V and 1 base at J; junction bases unmatched: 5. For the CDR3, the DNA is TGCGCCAGCAGCTTGATGGGACAGGGCTTCCAAGAGACCCAGTACTTC. This gives the protein CASSLMGQGFQETQYF.

The chain couples TRBV10-1 to TRBJ2-7; D is ambiguous. CDR3 size: 15 residues. Germline values: CDR1 WNHNN, CDR2 SYGVQD (reference sequence). Trimming shortened V by 0 bases and J by 3 bases, and 12 bases separated the two germline ends. CDR3 sequence reads: CASSESAGLSYEQYF. CDR3 DNA: TGCGCCAGCAGTGAGTCGGCAGGCCTCAGCTACGAGCAGTACTTC.

This chain uses TRBV28 with TRBJ1-3; maybe TRBD1 (5 bases). This CDR3 comprises 14 residues. The germline V and J ends were trimmed by 2 bases and 4 bases, with 9 bases remaining between them. The germline CDR1 and CDR2 sequences are MDHEN and SYDVKM. The CDR3 coding sequence is TGTGCCAGCAGTTTACACGGGGGAGGAAACACCATATATTTT. Protein sequence: CASSLHGGGNTIYF.

V usage is TRBV6-5 and J usage is TRBJ1-2; D is possibly TRBD1 (5 bases). Trimming removed 6 bases from V and 4 bases from J, with 9 bases in between. Per germline, CDR1 MNHEY and CDR2 SVGAGI. CDR3 length equals 12 residues. The CDR3 protein is CASSGQGYGYTF. Here the CDR3 DNA reads TGTGCCAGCAGCGGGCAGGGCTATGGCTACACCTTC.

The chain joins TRBV6-1 to TRBJ1-1; D might be TRBD1 (6 bases). Germline V CDR1 and CDR2: MNHNS, SASEGT. This CDR3 is built from 12 residues. The V gene lost 4 bases and the J gene lost 8 bases, with 11 bases spanning the gap. This chain's CDR3 is CASSGGQLEAFF. DNA for the CDR3: TGTGCCAGCAGTGGGGGACAATTGGAAGCTTTCTTT.

The chain has TRBV5-4 and TRBJ2-1; 11 bases map to TRBD2. Looked up from germline, CDR1 is SGHNT and CDR2 is YYREEE (reference sequence). The CDR3 totals 17 residues. The J segment lost 7 bases and the V segment lost 5 bases, leaving 14 bases of the junction unmatched. The CDR3 region has the DNA TGTGCCAGCAGGTCTCCTACAACTAGCGGGAGTTTTAATGAGCAGTTCTTC. Its translation is CASRSPTTSGSFNEQFF.

This chain uses TRBV27 with TRBJ2-6; a weak D match, TRBD1 (5 bases). The germline V gene encodes CDR1 MNHEY and CDR2 SMNVEV (reference sequence). The CDR3 spans 18 residues. Trimming took 3 bases from V and 0 from J, leaving 15 bases between them. CDR3 coding DNA: TGTGCCAGCAGTTTCCAAGAACAGGCGAACTCTGGGGCCAACGTCCTGACTTTC. Translating it yields CASSFQEQANSGANVLTF.

The chain couples TRBV10-3 to TRBJ2-3; the D gene is possibly TRBD2 (7 bases). The CDR3 is 14 amino acids. Germline V gives CDR1 ENHRY, CDR2 SYGVKD. With 3 bases removed from V and 2 bases from J, the gap between germline ends came to 9 bases. DNA for the CDR3: TGTGCCATCAGTGAAGGGGGGGTCACAGATACGCAGTATTTT. Translating it yields CAISEGGVTDTQYF.

This clone was seen once. A much larger clone is a single base away; this may be a read error. This specimen includes other DNA sequences encoding the same CDR3. The J gene is TRBJ1-5, the V gene TRBV9; D not resolved. Per the germline V gene, CDR1 is SGDLS and CDR2 is YYNGEE. CDR3 size: 14 residues. This CDR3 reads CASSASNSNQPQHF. The CDR3 DNA follows: TGTGCCAGCAGCGCTAGTAATAGCAATCAGCCCCAACATTTT.

V is TRBV4-3 and J is TRBJ2-1; 12 bases align to TRBD2. The germline gives CDR1 LGHNA, CDR2 YSLEER. CDR3 length equals 15 residues. J was trimmed by 7 bases and V by 4 bases; bases with no gene match: 5. The CDR3 DNA reads as TGCGCCAGCAGCCCCGAGACTAGCGGGAGTAATGAGCAGTTCTTC. Translation gives CASSPETSGSNEQFF.